These 21 T cell receptor beta chains were all obtained from the same sample, sequenced in a study of preoperative IRX-2 immunotherapy in early breast cancer. Method: immunoSEQ multiplex PCR; TCRdb's copy keeps in-frame clones and lacks some. The sample has approximately 2,800 clones, roughly 80% seen once. The treatment was: preoperative locoregional IRX-2 cytokine immunotherapy. The starting material was tumor tissue, obtained after IRX-2 immunotherapy. The receptors originated from a human donor with breast cancer.

The rearrangement links TRBV5-4 to TRBJ1-4; 7 bases map to TRBD1. Germline CDR1 is SGHNT and CDR2 is YYREEE (reference sequence). The CDR3 consists of 13 residues. V trimming: 2 bases; J trimming: 8 bases; junction bases outside the gene matches: 3. CDR3 protein: CASSFRDREKLFF. CDR3 nucleotide sequence: TGTGCCAGCAGCTTCCGGGACAGAGAAAAACTGTTTTTT.

The rearrangement links TRBV11-3 to TRBJ1-2; 10 bases agree with TRBD1. This CDR3 comprises 14 residues. Germline values: CDR1 SGHNT, CDR2 YENEEA. V shed 5 bases and J 8 bases; nucleotides not matched to a gene: 8. The DNA for the CDR3 is TGTGCCAGCAGCACTAGGGACAGGGGAAACGGCTACACCTTC. It encodes CASSTRDRGNGYTF.

The rearrangement links TRBV5-1 to TRBJ1-3; no clear D. This CDR3 region has 14 residues. V was clipped by 4 bases and J by 0 bases, with 8 bases between them. Germline CDR1 SGHRS, CDR2 YFSETQ. CDR3 sequence: CASSPLTSGNTIYF. The CDR3 DNA reads TGCGCCAGCAGCCCTTTGACCTCTGGAAACACCATATATTTT.

The chain carries TRBV19 and TRBJ1-1; tentative D call: TRBD1 (6 bases). Germline CDR1 and CDR2: LNHDA and SQIVND (reference sequence). This CDR3 has 14 residues. Trimming took 5 bases from V and 1 from J, leaving 11 bases between them. This chain's CDR3 is CASSDQGTNTEAFF. CDR3 nucleotide sequence: TGTGCCAGTAGTGATCAGGGGACGAACACTGAAGCTTTCTTT. The full variable domain, in which reference TRBV19 and TRBJ1-1 provide the parts outside the CDR3, is DGGITQSPKYLFRKEGQNVTLSCEQNLNHDAMYWYRQDPGQGLRLIYYSQIVNDFQKGDIAEGYSVSREKKESFPLTVTSAQKNPTAFYLCASSDQGTNTEAFFGQGTRLTVV.

This sequence joins TRBV19 and TRBJ1-5, with 9 bases matching TRBD1. The V and J ends lost 3 bases and 5 bases, in that order; junction bases with no gene match: 8. This CDR3 has 16 residues. Germline CDR1 and CDR2: LNHDA and SQIVND (reference sequence). Here the CDR3 DNA reads TGTGCCAGTAGTATTTGGGACAGGGCCCTTTATCAGCCCCAGCATTTT. This translates into CASSIWDRALYQPQHF.

This clone is labeled large. This sequence joins TRBV19 and TRBJ1-1; D is uncertain. Germline values: CDR1 LNHDA, CDR2 SQIVND (reference sequence). Trimming took off 9 bases at V and 1 base at J, with 9 bases between the two ends. The CDR3 is 12 residues long. CDR3: CASGAGNTEAFF. The CDR3 DNA follows: TGTGCCAGCGGTGCCGGGAACACTGAAGCTTTCTTT. The variable domain in full, with the rest retrieved from reference TRBV19 and TRBJ1-1, is DGGITQSPKYLFRKEGQNVTLSCEQNLNHDAMYWYRQDPGQGLRLIYYSQIVNDFQKGDIAEGYSVSREKKESFPLTVTSAQKNPTAFYLCASGAGNTEAFFGQGTRLTVV.

The gene calls are TRBV11-3 and TRBJ1-2; D unresolved. The CDR3 extends over 15 amino acids. Trimming cost V 5 bases and J 7 bases, with 20 bases left between them. The germline CDR1 and CDR2 sequences are SGHNT and YENEEA. This CDR3 reads CASSQQRSGVGGYTF. In nucleotides, the CDR3 is TGTGCCAGCAGCCAGCAACGGAGCGGGGTGGGTGGCTACACCTTC. The complete variable domain, with remaining parts taken from reference TRBV11-3 and TRBJ1-2, reads EAGVVQSPRYKIIEKKQPVAFWCNPISGHNTLYWYLQNLGQGPELLIRYENEEAVDDSQLPKDRFSAERLKGVDSTLKIQPAELGDSAVYLCASSQQRSGVGGYTFGSGTRLTVV.

This clone is large. This rearrangement joins TRBV19 to TRBJ1-4, with 8 bases aligning to TRBD1. J gave up 8 bases and V 3 bases, and 11 bases lay outside the gene matches. This CDR3 has 16 amino acids. CDR1 LNHDA and CDR2 SQIVND come from the germline V gene (reference sequence). In DNA, the CDR3 is TGTGCCAGTAGTATGGGGACAGGTTGGATCTCGGAAAAACTGTTTTTT. This gives the protein CASSMGTGWISEKLFF. The whole variable domain, filled in from reference TRBV19 and TRBJ1-4, reads DGGITQSPKYLFRKEGQNVTLSCEQNLNHDAMYWYRQDPGQGLRLIYYSQIVNDFQKGDIAEGYSVSREKKESFPLTVTSAQKNPTAFYLCASSMGTGWISEKLFFGSGTQLSVL.

This rearrangement joins TRBV7-5 to TRBJ1-6. TRBV7-5 is a pseudogene segment. This CDR3 spans 17 amino acids. The DNA for the CDR3 is TGTGCCAGCAGCTTAACGAAGGCCGGCCCTGGTGGTTCACCCCTCCACTTT. Protein product: CASSLTKAGPGGSPLHF.

The chain is built from TRBV30 and TRBJ1-1, with D tentatively TRBD1 (6 bases). Per the germline V gene, CDR1 is GTSNPN and CDR2 is SVGIG (reference sequence). The V gene lost 2 bases and the J gene lost 2 bases, with 12 bases spanning the gap. The CDR3 runs to 14 residues. The CDR3 nucleotides read TGTGCCTGGAGTCTGGGACAAATTAACACTGAAGCTTTCTTT. Amino acids: CAWSLGQINTEAFF.

The chain is built from TRBV5-1 and TRBJ2-7; possible D gene TRBD2, 6 bases. This CDR3 contains 15 residues. Trimming cost V 0 bases and J 2 bases, with 12 bases left between them. Germline V gives CDR1 SGHRS, CDR2 YFSETQ. The CDR3 DNA follows: TGCGCCAGCAGCTTGGAGCGGACTATAGCCTACGAGCAGTACTTC. Encoded protein: CASSLERTIAYEQYF.

J is TRBJ1-3 and V is TRBV7-7; D unclear. Germline values: CDR1 SSHAT, CDR2 FNYEAQ (reference sequence). The CDR3 is 14 amino acids. Trimming cost V 5 bases and J 8 bases, with 16 bases left between them. CDR3 region: CASSVRTVADTIYF. In DNA form, the CDR3 reads TGTGCCAGCAGCGTTAGGACCGTTGCTGACACCATATATTTT. The full variable domain, in which reference TRBV7-7 and TRBJ1-3 provide the parts outside the CDR3, is GAGVSQSPRYKVTKRGQDVTLRCDPISSHATLYWYQQALGQGPEFLTYFNYEAQPDKSGLPSDRFSAERPEGSISTLTIQRTEQRDSAMYRCASSVRTVADTIYFGEGSWLTVV.

As to this clone: One junction end does not reproduce the germline sequence, and a read error may be involved. CDR3 DNA: TGTGCCATCAGTAAACTGGACCGGGAGTTAGGAGATACGCAGTATTTT. It encodes CAISKLDRELGDTQYF. The chain has TRBV6-8 and TRBJ2-3; TRBD2 might be the D (6 bases). The length of the CDR3 is 16 residues. Germline CDR1 is MNHGY and CDR2 is SAAAGT.

The chain has TRBV5-1 and TRBJ1-4; D not resolved. Germline CDR1 is SGHRS and CDR2 is YFSETQ. The CDR3 extends over 15 amino acids. Deletions cut 5 bases from V and 3 bases from J, with 14 bases between. The DNA of the CDR3 is TGCGCCAGCAGTCCTGGGGTTCTGGCTAATGAAAAACTGTTTTTT. As protein: CASSPGVLANEKLFF.

This clone was recorded a few times. This chain links TRBV14 with TRBJ1-4, with 8 positions matching TRBD1. The length of the CDR3 is 14 residues. With 0 bases clipped from V and 15 bases from J, the junction kept 9 bases outside the gene matches. Germline CDR1 is SGHDN and CDR2 is FVKESK. The CDR3 loop reads CASSQDEGPQGVFF. DNA for the CDR3: TGTGCCAGCAGCCAAGATGAGGGTCCACAGGGGGTGTTTTTT. Together with reference TRBV14 and TRBJ1-4, the CDR3 gives the full variable domain: EAGVTQFPSHSVIEKGQTVTLRCDPISGHDNLYWYRRVMGKEIKFLLHFVKESKQDESGMPNNRFLAERTGGTYSTLKVQPAELEDSGVYFCASSQDEGPQGVFFGSGTQLSVL.

This clone has a handful of counts. The chain is built from TRBV11-3 and TRBJ2-5; 7 positions match TRBD2. Germline values: CDR1 SGHNT, CDR2 YENEEA. There are 14 residues in the CDR3. After removal of 3 bases from V and 5 bases from J, the junction contained 6 bases not matched to a gene. CDR3 bases: TGTGCCAGCAGCTTGGGGGGGGTTTGGGAGACCCAGTACTTC. The encoded protein is CASSLGGVWETQYF. The complete variable domain, with remaining parts taken from reference TRBV11-3 and TRBJ2-5, reads EAGVVQSPRYKIIEKKQPVAFWCNPISGHNTLYWYLQNLGQGPELLIRYENEEAVDDSQLPKDRFSAERLKGVDSTLKIQPAELGDSAVYLCASSLGGVWETQYFGPGTRLLVL.

This clone appeared a single time. The gene calls are TRBV11-3 and TRBJ2-5; D is ambiguous. Germline V lookup: CDR1 SGHNT, CDR2 YENEEA. V was trimmed by 2 bases and J by 0 bases, leaving 10 bases between them. This CDR3 is built from 15 residues. In DNA form, the CDR3 reads TGTGCCAGCAGCTTACGGGTGCAGAACCAAGAGACCCAGTACTTC. Translated: CASSLRVQNQETQYF.

The chain couples TRBV11-3 to TRBJ1-2; perhaps TRBD1 as D (6 bases). The V and J ends lost 5 bases and 0 bases respectively, with 13 bases between them. Germline values: CDR1 SGHNT, CDR2 YENEEA. The CDR3 totals 15 residues. CDR3 nucleotide sequence: TGTGCCAGCAGCGTAGGGGACACCTCTAACTATGGCTACACCTTC. This encodes CASSVGDTSNYGYTF.

The chain carries TRBV11-3 and TRBJ2-5; 8 bases align to TRBD2. With V trimmed by 5 bases and J by 5 bases, 19 bases remained unmatched. The CDR3 is 18 residues long. The germline gives CDR1 SGHNT, CDR2 YENEEA. The CDR3 region has the DNA TGTGCCAGCAGCCCGCCCCTTGGGACTAGTCGATCCGGGGAGACCCAGTACTTC. Its protein product is CASSPPLGTSRSGETQYF.

The chain joins TRBV28 to TRBJ2-6; D remains ambiguous. The CDR3 contains 13 residues. V was clipped by 6 bases and J by 0 bases, with 3 bases between them. Germline CDR1 and CDR2: MDHEN and SYDVKM. The CDR3 is CASRLSGANVLTF. CDR3 DNA sequence: TGTGCCAGCAGACTCTCTGGGGCCAACGTCCTGACTTTC.

The chain combines TRBV11-3 with TRBJ2-5; 7 bases match TRBD2. Unmatched junction bases numbered 7, after V lost 5 bases and J lost 1 base. CDR3 length equals 15 residues. Germline V gives CDR1 SGHNT, CDR2 YENEEA. As DNA, the CDR3 is TGTGCCAGCAGCGTAAGAGGGAGGGGCCAAGAGACCCAGTACTTC. Translated: CASSVRGRGQETQYF.